The clone carrying this T cell receptor (beta chain) was detected only once. Its antigen is not known. The data were taken from a study of cytomegalovirus exposure and HLA in healthy donors. The wider study: For the approximately 420 genotyped donors, 65% to 90% fell within the Caucasian-associated ancestry cluster.

The study ran its PCR with 60 Vbeta and 13 Jbeta primers. Assay used: immunoSEQ multiplex PCR; TCRdb lists only in-frame clones, some missing. The sample includes 200,000 to 250,000 clones, less than 85% of them seen just once. General study results and limits: Earlier analysis looked at TCR beta V segments, and most were productive about 87% or about 30% of the time. Later, an analysis showed that TCR beta chains associated with HLA were more clonally expanded than others that were equally common.

This TCR was recovered from a young man in good health and CMV-seronegative. Material: PBMCs.

The CDR3 region is CASSPQPSGRTYNEQFF. CDR3 sequence (DNA): TGTGCCAGCAGCCCCCAGCCTAGCGGGAGAACCTACAATGAGCAGTTCTTC. The V and J genes are TRBV5-4 and TRBJ2-1; 10 nucleotides line up with TRBD2. Losses at the gene ends were 4 bases for V and 2 bases for J; bases not matched to a gene: 9. The CDR3 consists of 17 residues. Germline V gene data show CDR1 as SGHNT and CDR2 as YYREEE (reference sequence).